This note documents a single T cell receptor beta chain sequence. Its antigen is unknown. The repertoire was sequenced with immunoSEQ multiplex PCR; TCRdb's copy has only in-frame clones and lacks some. The profile shows 150,000 to 200,000 clones, roughly 92% of them singletons. The V end lost 7 bases, the J end lost 1 base, and 10 bases lay between the germline ends. Germline-derived CDR1 and CDR2 are LNHDA and SQIVND (reference sequence). The length of the CDR3 is 13 residues. The sample belongs to a study of T cell responses to AZD1222 COVID-19 vaccine. Study findings and constraints: Scientists sampled the repertoires only once the peak T cell response had passed. Two doses of AZD1222 preceded a rise in Spike-specific TCR breadth and depth. Donors were chiefly white British, with a greater number of females, and clonal diversity was perhaps underestimated.

This chain connects TRBV19 to TRBJ1-2; no clear D. Here the sequenced sample was peripheral blood, taken on day 0 of AZD1222 vaccination. The source is an adult in good health. The CDR3 DNA reads as TGTGCCAGTACAGTTAGCGGTAACTATGGCTACACCTTC. Its translation is CASTVSGNYGYTF.